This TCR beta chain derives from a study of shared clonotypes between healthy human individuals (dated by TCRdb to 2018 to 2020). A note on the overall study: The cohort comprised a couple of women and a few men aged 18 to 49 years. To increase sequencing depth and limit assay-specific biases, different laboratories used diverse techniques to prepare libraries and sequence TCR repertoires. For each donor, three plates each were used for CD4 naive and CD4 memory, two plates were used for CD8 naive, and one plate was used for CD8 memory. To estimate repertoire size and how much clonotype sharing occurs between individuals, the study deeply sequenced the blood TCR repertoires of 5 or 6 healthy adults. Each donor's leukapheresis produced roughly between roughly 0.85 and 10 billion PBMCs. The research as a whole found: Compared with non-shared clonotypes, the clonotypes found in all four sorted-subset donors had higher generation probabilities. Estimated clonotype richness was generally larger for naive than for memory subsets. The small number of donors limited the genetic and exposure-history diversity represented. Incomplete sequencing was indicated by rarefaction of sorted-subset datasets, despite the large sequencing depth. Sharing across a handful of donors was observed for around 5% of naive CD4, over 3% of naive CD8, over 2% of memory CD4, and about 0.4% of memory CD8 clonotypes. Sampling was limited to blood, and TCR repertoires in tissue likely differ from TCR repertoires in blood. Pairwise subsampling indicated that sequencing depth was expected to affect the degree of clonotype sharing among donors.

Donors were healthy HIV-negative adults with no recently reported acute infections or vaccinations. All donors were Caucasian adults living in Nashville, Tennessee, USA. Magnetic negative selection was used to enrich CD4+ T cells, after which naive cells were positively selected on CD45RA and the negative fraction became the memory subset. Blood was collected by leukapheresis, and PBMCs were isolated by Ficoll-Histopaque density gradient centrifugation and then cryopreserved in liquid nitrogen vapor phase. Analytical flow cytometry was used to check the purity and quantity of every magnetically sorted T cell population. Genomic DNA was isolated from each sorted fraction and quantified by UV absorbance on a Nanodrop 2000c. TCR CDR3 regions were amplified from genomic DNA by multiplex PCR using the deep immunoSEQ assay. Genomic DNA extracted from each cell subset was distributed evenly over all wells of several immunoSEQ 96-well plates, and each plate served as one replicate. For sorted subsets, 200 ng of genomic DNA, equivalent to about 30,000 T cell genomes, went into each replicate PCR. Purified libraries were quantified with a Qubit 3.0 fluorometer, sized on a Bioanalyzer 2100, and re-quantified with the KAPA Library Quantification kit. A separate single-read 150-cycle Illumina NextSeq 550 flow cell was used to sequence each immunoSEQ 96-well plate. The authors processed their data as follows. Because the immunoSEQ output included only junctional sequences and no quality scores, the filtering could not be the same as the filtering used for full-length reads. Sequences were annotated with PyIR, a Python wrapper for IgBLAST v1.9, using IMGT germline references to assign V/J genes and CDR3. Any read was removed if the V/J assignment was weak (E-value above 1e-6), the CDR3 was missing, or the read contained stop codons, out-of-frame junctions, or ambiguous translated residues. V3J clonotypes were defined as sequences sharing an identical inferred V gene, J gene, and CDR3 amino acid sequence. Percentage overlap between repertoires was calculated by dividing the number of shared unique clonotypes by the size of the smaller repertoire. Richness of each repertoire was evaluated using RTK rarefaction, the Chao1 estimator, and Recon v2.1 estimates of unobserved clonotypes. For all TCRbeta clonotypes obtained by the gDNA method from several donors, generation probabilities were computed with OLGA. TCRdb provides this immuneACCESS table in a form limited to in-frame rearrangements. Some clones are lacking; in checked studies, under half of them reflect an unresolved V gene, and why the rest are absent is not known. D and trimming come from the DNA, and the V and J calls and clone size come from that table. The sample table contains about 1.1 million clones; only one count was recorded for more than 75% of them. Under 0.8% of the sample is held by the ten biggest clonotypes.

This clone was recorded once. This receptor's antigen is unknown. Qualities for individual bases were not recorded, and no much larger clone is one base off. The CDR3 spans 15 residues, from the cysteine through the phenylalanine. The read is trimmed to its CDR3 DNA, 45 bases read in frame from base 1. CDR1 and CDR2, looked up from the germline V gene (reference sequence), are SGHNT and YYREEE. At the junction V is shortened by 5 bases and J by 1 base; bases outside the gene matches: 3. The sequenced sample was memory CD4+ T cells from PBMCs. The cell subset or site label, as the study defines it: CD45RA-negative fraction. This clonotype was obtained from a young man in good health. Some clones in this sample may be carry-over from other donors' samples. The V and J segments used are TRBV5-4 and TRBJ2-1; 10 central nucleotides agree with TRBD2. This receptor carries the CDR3 CASRRSGGSYNEQFF. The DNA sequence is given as TGTGCCAGCAGACGTAGCGGGGGGTCCTACAATGAGCAGTTCTTC.